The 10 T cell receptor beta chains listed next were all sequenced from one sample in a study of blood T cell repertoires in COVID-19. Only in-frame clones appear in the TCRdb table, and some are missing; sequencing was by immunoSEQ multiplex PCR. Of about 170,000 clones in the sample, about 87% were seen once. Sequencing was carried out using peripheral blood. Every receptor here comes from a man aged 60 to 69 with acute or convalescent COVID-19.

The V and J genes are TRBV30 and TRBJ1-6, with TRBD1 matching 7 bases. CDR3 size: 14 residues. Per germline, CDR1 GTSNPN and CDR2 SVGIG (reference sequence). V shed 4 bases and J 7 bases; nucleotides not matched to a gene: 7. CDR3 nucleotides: TGTGCCTGGACCAGACAGGGCCGCAATTCACCCCTCCACTTT. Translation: CAWTRQGRNSPLHF.

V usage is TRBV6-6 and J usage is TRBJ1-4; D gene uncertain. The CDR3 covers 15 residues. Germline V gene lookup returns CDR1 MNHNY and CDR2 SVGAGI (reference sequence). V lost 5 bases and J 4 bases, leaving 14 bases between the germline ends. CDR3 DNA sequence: TGTGCCAGCAGTCATGGACGGAGCGGTAATGAAAAACTGTTTTTT. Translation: CASSHGRSGNEKLFF.

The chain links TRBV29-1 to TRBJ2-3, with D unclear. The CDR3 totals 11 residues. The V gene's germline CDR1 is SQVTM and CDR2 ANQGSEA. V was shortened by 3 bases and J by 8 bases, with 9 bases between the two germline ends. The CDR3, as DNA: TGCAGCGTTGATCTGTTTGTTACGCAGTATTTT. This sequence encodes CSVDLFVTQYF.

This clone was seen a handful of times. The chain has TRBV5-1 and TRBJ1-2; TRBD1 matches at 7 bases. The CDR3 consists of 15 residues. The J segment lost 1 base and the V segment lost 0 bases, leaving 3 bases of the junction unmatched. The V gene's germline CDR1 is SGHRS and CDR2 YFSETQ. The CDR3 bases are TGCGCCAGCAGCTTGGGGGACAGAGATAACTATGGCTACACCTTC. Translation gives CASSLGDRDNYGYTF.

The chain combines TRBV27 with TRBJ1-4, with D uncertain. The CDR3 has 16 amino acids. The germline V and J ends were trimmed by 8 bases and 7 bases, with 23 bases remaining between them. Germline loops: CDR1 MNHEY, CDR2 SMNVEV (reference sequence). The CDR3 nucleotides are TGTGCCAGCTCCCCTCTCCTCCGGAATGGAGGTGAAAAACTGTTTTTT. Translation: CASSPLLRNGGEKLFF.

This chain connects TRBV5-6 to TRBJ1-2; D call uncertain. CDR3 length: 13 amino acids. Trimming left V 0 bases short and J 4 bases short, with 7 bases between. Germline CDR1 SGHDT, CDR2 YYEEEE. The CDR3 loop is CASSLGRLYGYTF. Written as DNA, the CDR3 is TGTGCCAGCAGCTTGGGGCGGCTCTATGGCTACACCTTC.

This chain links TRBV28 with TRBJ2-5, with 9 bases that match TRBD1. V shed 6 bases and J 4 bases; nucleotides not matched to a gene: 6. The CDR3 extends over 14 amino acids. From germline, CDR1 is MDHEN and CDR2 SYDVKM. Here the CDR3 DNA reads TGTGCCAGCAGACCGACAGGGGGACGAGAGACCCAGTACTTC. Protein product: CASRPTGGRETQYF.

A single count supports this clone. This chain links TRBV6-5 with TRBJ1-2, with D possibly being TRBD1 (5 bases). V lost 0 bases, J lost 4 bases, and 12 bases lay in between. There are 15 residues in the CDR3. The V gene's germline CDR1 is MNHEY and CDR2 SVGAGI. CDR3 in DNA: TGTGCCAGCAGTTACTCAGGTCAGGGTCCCTATGGCTACACCTTC. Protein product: CASSYSGQGPYGYTF.

CDR3 region: CASSLGRATGTQYF. Written as DNA, the CDR3 is TGCGCCAGCAGCCTGGGCAGGGCGACGGGGACCCAGTACTTC. V is TRBV4-1 and J is TRBJ2-5; D is possibly TRBD1 (5 bases). Per the germline V gene, CDR1 is MGHRA and CDR2 is YSYEKL. CDR3 length: 14 residues. Deletions cut 4 bases from V and 7 bases from J, with 16 bases between.

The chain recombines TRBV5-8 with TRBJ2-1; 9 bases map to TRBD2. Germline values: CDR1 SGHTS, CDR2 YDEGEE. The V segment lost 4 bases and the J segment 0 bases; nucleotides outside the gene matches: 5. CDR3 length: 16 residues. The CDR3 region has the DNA TGTGCCAGCAGCCCAATAGCGGGAGCCTCCTACAATGAGCAGTTCTTC. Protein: CASSPIAGASYNEQFF.